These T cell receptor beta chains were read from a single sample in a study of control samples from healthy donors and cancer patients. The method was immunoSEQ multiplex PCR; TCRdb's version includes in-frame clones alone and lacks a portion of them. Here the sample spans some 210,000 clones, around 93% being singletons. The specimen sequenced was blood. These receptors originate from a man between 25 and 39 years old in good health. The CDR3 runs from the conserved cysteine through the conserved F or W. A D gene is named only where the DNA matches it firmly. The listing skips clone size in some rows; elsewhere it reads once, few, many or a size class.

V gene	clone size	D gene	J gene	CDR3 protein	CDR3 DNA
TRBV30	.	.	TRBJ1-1	CAWSLNTEAFF	TGTGCCTGGAGTCTCAATACTGAAGCTTTCTTT
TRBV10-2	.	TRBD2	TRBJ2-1	CASSEARRGGHSNEQFF	TGCGCCAGCAGTGAGGCGCGGCGGGGGGGCCACTCCAATGAGCAGTTCTTC
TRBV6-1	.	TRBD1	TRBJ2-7	CASSDTGGIYEQYF	TGTGCCAGCAGTGATACAGGGGGAATCTACGAGCAGTACTTC
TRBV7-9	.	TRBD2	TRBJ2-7	CASSKSSGGHLSYEQYF	TGTGCCAGCAGCAAGAGTAGCGGGGGGCATCTCTCCTACGAGCAGTACTTC
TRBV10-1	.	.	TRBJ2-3	CASSHYTDTQYF	TGCGCCAGCAGCCACTACACAGATACGCAGTATTTT
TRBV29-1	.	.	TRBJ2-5	CSVLGRDQETQYF	TGCAGCGTTCTTGGTAGGGACCAAGAGACCCAGTACTTC
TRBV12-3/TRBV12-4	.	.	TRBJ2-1	CASSRTGTWEQFF	TGTGCCAGCAGCCGAACCGGGACATGGGAGCAGTTCTTC
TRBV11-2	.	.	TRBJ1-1	CASSAGENTEAFF	TGTGCCAGCAGCGCCGGGGAGAACACTGAAGCTTTCTTT
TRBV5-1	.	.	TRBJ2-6	CASSLGSGANVLTF	TGCGCCAGCAGCTTGGGATCGGGGGCCAACGTCCTGACTTTC
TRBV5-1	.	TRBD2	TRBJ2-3	CASSLEGRGGADTQYF	TGCGCCAGCAGCTTGGAGGGGCGGGGGGGCGCAGATACGCAGTATTTT
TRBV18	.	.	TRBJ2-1	CASSPAGARSNEQFF	TGTGCCAGCTCACCAGCGGGGGCGCGTTCCAATGAGCAGTTCTTC
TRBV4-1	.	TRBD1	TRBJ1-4	CASMDRGANEKLFF	TGCGCCAGCATGGACAGGGGGGCTAATGAAAAACTGTTTTTT
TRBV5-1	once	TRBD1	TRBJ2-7	CASSPPGTGAYEQYF	TGCGCCAGCAGCCCCCCCGGGACAGGGGCGTACGAGCAGTACTTC
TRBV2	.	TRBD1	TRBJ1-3	CASSGGAGNTIYF	TGTGCCAGCTCAGGGGGCGCTGGAAACACCATATATTTT
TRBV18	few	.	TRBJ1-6	CASSFGGYNSPLHF	TGTGCCAGCTCATTCGGGGGCTATAATTCACCCCTCCACTTT
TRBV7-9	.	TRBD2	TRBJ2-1	CASSDGLAGGPIAEQFF	TGTGCCAGCAGCGATGGACTAGCGGGGGGGCCCATTGCCGAGCAGTTCTTC
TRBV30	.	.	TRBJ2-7	CAWKGSSSYEQYF	TGTGCCTGGAAGGGATCGAGCTCCTACGAGCAGTACTTC